Listed below are T cell receptor beta chains from one sample, sequenced in a study of human T cells and chemical hapten exposure. TCRdb fed the RACE reads into MiXCR, producing one record per CDR3 protein. The table shows roughly 180,000 distinct CDR3 sequences, with about 22% occurring only once. The sequencing here drew on whole blood, taken in connection with sensitization to the hapten diphenylcyclopropenone (DPC). All receptors derive from a woman aged 45-59 years with alopecia areata. Some clones in this sample may be carry-over from other donors' samples. Each CDR3 is given with its conserved first and last residue. Each record gives: clone size, D gene, CDR3 length, J gene, V gene, CDR3 DNA, CDR3 protein. A D gene is named only where the DNA matches it firmly. Clone sizes are given selectively: once, few, many, or a class where the clone is expanded.

many,.,16,TRBJ2-7,TRBV24-1,TGTGCCACCAGCCCACGGGAGCGCTCAACCTCCTACGAGCAGTACTTC,CATSPRERSTSYEQYF
.,TRBD2,15,TRBJ2-5,TRBV11-2,TGTGCCAGCAGCTTACCCGGGGGACTAGCAGAGACCCAGTACTTC,CASSLPGGLAETQYF
few,TRBD1,17,TRBJ1-2,TRBV10-3,TGTGCCATCAGTGAGTCGAGGCCCGGGACAGGGGAGGATGGCTACACCTTC,CAISESRPGTGEDGYTF
.,TRBD2,17,TRBJ2-2,TRBV12-3/TRBV12-4,TGTGCCAGCAGTCTCGGACTAGCGGGCCCGAACACCGGGGAGCTGTTTTTT,CASSLGLAGPNTGELFF
few,.,13,TRBJ2-7,TRBV7-9,TGTGCCAGCAGCTTTAGCGCTATGGGCGAGCAGTACTTC,CASSFSAMGEQYF
.,.,14,TRBJ1-1,TRBV12-3/TRBV12-4,TGTGCCAGCAGTTCGAGGTGGGGGGGCACTGAAGCTTTCTTT,CASSSRWGGTEAFF
many,.,11,TRBJ1-1,TRBV5-6,TGTGCCAGCAGCTCCTCCACTGAAGCTTTCTTT,CASSSSTEAFF
few,TRBD1,21,TRBJ2-1,TRBV20-1,TGCAGTGCTAGGAAGGGGTCTTATCCATCTTCTACAGGGGGCTCCTACAATGAGCAGTTCTTC,CSARKGSYPSSTGGSYNEQFF
.,.,14,TRBJ1-3,TRBV29-1,TGCAGCGTTGACCCGAGGGGACTTGGAAACACCATATATTTT,CSVDPRGLGNTIYF
.,.,14,TRBJ1-5,TRBV5-1,TGCGCCAGCAGCTTGGCGGGGGAAGGCCAGCCCCAGCATTTT,CASSLAGEGQPQHF
few,TRBD1,14,TRBJ2-2,TRBV29-1,TGCAGCGCCCGGACAGGGGGCCGAACCGGGGAGCTGTTTTTT,CSARTGGRTGELFF
few,TRBD2,17,TRBJ2-2,TRBV7-6,TGTGCCAGCAGCTTAGGCTCTAGCGGGAGTCAGGACGGGGAGCTGTTTTTT,CASSLGSSGSQDGELFF
few,TRBD1,15,TRBJ2-7,TRBV5-1,TGCGCCAGCAGCTTGGAAGGGACAGGGCAAAACGAGCAGTACTTC,CASSLEGTGQNEQYF
.,TRBD1,14,TRBJ2-5,TRBV6-6,TGTGCCAGCAGTACGGGACAGGGGAAGGGGACCCAGTACTTC,CASSTGQGKGTQYF
.,.,17,TRBJ2-2,TRBV6-5,TGTGCCAGCAGTTACTCGTCGAACGGAGCGAACACCGGGGAGCTGTTTTTT,CASSYSSNGANTGELFF
many,TRBD1,13,TRBJ2-5,TRBV5-1,TGCGCCAGCAGCACCGGGACAGAAGAGACCCAGTACTTC,CASSTGTEETQYF
few,.,15,TRBJ1-6,TRBV20-1,TGCAGTGCTAGAATACACCCCGGCGAGAATTCACCCCTCCACTTT,CSARIHPGENSPLHF
few,TRBD2,15,TRBJ2-3,TRBV20-1,TGCAGTGCTAGGACTAGCGGGAGATTAGCGGATACGCAGTATTTT,CSARTSGRLADTQYF
few,.,14,TRBJ2-1,TRBV20-1,TGCAGTGCCCGGAGCGCAAACTCCTACAATGAGCAGTTCTTC,CSARSANSYNEQFF
few,.,16,TRBJ1-3,TRBV3-1,TGTGCCAGCAGCCTCGGACCCACGGGGGCGGGAAACACCATATATTTT,CASSLGPTGAGNTIYF
.,TRBD1,15,TRBJ1-2,TRBV27,TGTGCCAGCAGTTTAAGTAGGACAGGGGGCGGTGGCTACACCTTC,CASSLSRTGGGGYTF
.,.,14,TRBJ2-3,TRBV20-1,TGCAGTGCTAGCGCCGCAAGGTTGGCAGATACGCAGTATTTT,CSASAARLADTQYF
.,.,16,TRBJ1-4,TRBV5-1,TGCGCCAGCAGCTTGGGAGGCAGTTGGGGGAATGAAAAACTGTTTTTT,CASSLGGSWGNEKLFF
.,TRBD2,17,TRBJ2-1,TRBV5-1,TGCGCCAGCAGCCCCCGCGGGGCTAGCGGGAACTACAATGAGCAGTTCTTC,CASSPRGASGNYNEQFF
few,TRBD2,15,TRBJ2-7,TRBV3-1,TGTGCCAGCAGCCAAGGTGGCGGGAGGGCCTACGAGCAGTACTTC,CASSQGGGRAYEQYF
few,.,15,TRBJ2-3,TRBV12-3/TRBV12-4,TGTGCCAGCAGCCGACTAAAAACAAGCACAGATACGCAGTATTTT,CASSRLKTSTDTQYF
few,.,15,TRBJ1-1,TRBV5-5,TGTGCCAGCAGCTTATATGCAGCAATGAACACTGAAGCTTTCTTT,CASSLYAAMNTEAFF
few,.,16,TRBJ1-5,TRBV5-6,TGTGCCAGCAGTAACGGACTCCCGAATAGCAATCAGCCCCAGCATTTT,CASSNGLPNSNQPQHF
few,TRBD2,15,TRBJ2-7,TRBV4-1,TGCGCCAGCAGCCAAGTTAGCGGGAGTGGGAACGAGCAGTACTTC,CASSQVSGSGNEQYF
many,.,14,TRBJ2-7,TRBV18,TGTGCCAGCTCACGCTTAACATCCTCCTACGAGCAGTACTTC,CASSRLTSSYEQYF
few,.,14,TRBJ2-5,TRBV12-3/TRBV12-4,TGTGCCAGCAGTTTCCGGGAGTCCTGGGAGACCCAGTACTTC,CASSFRESWETQYF
.,TRBD1,13,TRBJ1-1,TRBV7-6,TGTGCCAGCAGCCCGGGACAGGGGGTTTGGGCTTTCTTT,CASSPGQGVWAFF
few,TRBD1,13,TRBJ1-5,TRBV7-9,TGTGCCAGCAGCTTAACAGGGGAACAGCCCCAGCATTTT,CASSLTGEQPQHF
few,TRBD2,16,TRBJ2-5,TRBV30,TGTGCCTGGAGCCCGGGACTAGCGAACGAGGGGGAGACCCAGTACTTC,CAWSPGLANEGETQYF
.,.,14,TRBJ1-1,TRBV5-5,TGTGCCAGCAGCCAAGGGACTGCGAACACTGAAGCTTTCTTT,CASSQGTANTEAFF
.,TRBD2,16,TRBJ2-1,TRBV11-2,TGTGCCAGCAGCTTAGGGGTAGCGGGTATATACAATGAGCAGTTCTTC,CASSLGVAGIYNEQFF
few,.,12,TRBJ1-4,TRBV29-1,TGCAGCGTTGAAGGGACAGCTGAAAAACTGTTTTTT,CSVEGTAEKLFF
many,.,13,TRBJ2-3,TRBV28,TGTGCCAGCTCCAGGCCGGACACAGATACGCAGTATTTT,CASSRPDTDTQYF
.,TRBD1,13,TRBJ1-1,TRBV5-1,TGCGCCAGCCACTTAACAGGGGACACTGAAGCTTTCTTT,CASHLTGDTEAFF
.,.,16,TRBJ1-6,TRBV7-6,TGTGCCAGCAGCTTAGAGTTGGGTCTCTATAATTCACCCCTCCACTTT,CASSLELGLYNSPLHF
.,TRBD2,14,TRBJ2-3,TRBV10-3,TGTGCCACCCGGAGCGGGATCGGCACAGATACGCAGTATTTT,CATRSGIGTDTQYF
.,.,14,TRBJ2-7,TRBV27,TGTGCCAGCAGTTTATTGGCTAGACCCTACGAGCAGTACTTC,CASSLLARPYEQYF
few,.,12,TRBJ1-2,TRBV7-9,TGTGCCAGCAGCACCGACCTTTATGGCTACACCTTC,CASSTDLYGYTF
few,.,13,TRBJ1-6,TRBV15,TGTGCCACCAGCAGAGATAGTAATTCACCCCTCCACTTT,CATSRDSNSPLHF
few,.,14,TRBJ2-5,TRBV29-1,TGCAGCGTTGTCCTTTCGGCGGGGCAAGAGACCCAGTACTTC,CSVVLSAGQETQYF
few,.,12,TRBJ2-1,TRBV5-1,TGCGCCAGCAGCGTGACTAGAAATGAGCAGTTCTTC,CASSVTRNEQFF